This T cell receptor beta chain was profiled in a study of shared clonotypes between healthy human individuals. Here immunoSEQ multiplex PCR was the method, and the copy in TCRdb shows in-frame clones only, minus some. Of hundreds of thousands of clones in the sample, 95% to 97% were seen once. The study, taken as a whole, reports: Though the depth was large, rarefaction showed that sorted-subset sequencing was incomplete. The donor pool, a small one, limited the genetic and exposure-history diversity represented.

The germline CDR1 and CDR2 sequences are SGHAT and FQNNGV. This CDR3 contains 13 residues. V lost 2 bases and J lost 2, with 7 bases in between. Naive CD8 cells, CD45RO-negative and positively selected for CCR7, excluded terminally differentiated effector memory CD45RA+ cells. Donation came from healthy HIV-negative adults that had no recent acute infections or vaccinations. In the case of this clone: Its antigen is unidentified. This same CDR3 is encoded by further DNA sequences in the sample.

The sample comprised naive CD8+ T cells sorted from blood. The sequence was collected from a man aged 25-45 years in good health. The chain has TRBV11-2 and TRBJ2-7; D gene uncertain. The CDR3 is CASSLSGPYEQYF. The CDR3 bases are TGTGCCAGCAGCTTATCCGGGCCCTACGAGCAGTACTTC. The complete variable domain, with remaining parts taken from reference TRBV11-2 and TRBJ2-7, reads EAGVAQSPRYKIIEKRQSVAFWCNPISGHATLYWYQQILGQGPKLLIQFQNNGVVDDSQLPKDRFSAERLKGVDSTLKIQPAKLEDSAVYLCASSLSGPYEQYFGPGTRLTVT.